Presented here are 27 T cell receptor beta chains from one specimen sequenced in a study of cytomegalovirus exposure and HLA in healthy donors (dated by TCRdb to 2016 to 2017). Library method: the immunoSEQ multiplex PCR assay. For the multiplex PCR, a mixture combining 60 forward primers for TCR Vbeta segments and 13 reverse primers for TCR Jbeta segments was used. The immuneACCESS repertoire file appears here via TCRdb, limited to in-frame rearrangements. These files lack a portion of the clones; in checked studies, under half of the deficit traces to unresolved V genes, and the cause of the others is not known. This sample's listing comprises 190,000 or so clones. The top ten hold approximately 0.74% of the sample. Sequencing was done on a sample of PBMCs. The receptors were sampled from a boy aged 5-17 years in good health and CMV-seronegative.

The J gene is TRBJ2-2, the V gene TRBV9; perhaps TRBD1 as D (6 bases). Germline V gene data show CDR1 as SGDLS and CDR2 as YYNGEE. CDR3 length equals 15 residues. With 0 bases removed from V and 0 bases from J, the gap between germline ends came to 6 bases. The CDR3 region has the DNA TGTGCCAGCAGCGTAGGGACAGCGAACACCGGGGAGCTGTTTTTT. Translating it yields CASSVGTANTGELFF.

This chain uses TRBV2 with TRBJ2-7; 7 bases align to TRBD1. V was clipped by 4 bases and J by 6 bases; unmatched bases: 9. The CDR3 extends over 14 amino acids. Per the germline V gene, CDR1 is SNHLY and CDR2 is FYNNEI. The CDR3 bases are TGTGCCAGCAGTGCGGGACAGACCATCCGCGAGCAGTACTTC. Its protein product is CASSAGQTIREQYF.

Concerning this clone: In the same sample, other DNA sequences code for this CDR3. The CDR3 loop reads CASSVVGSSYNEQFF. In nucleotides, the CDR3 is TGTGCCAGCAGCGTAGTGGGGAGCTCCTACAATGAGCAGTTCTTC. V gene TRBV9 combines with J gene TRBJ2-1, with D maybe TRBD2 (5 bases). With 0 bases removed from V and 0 bases from J, the gap between germline ends came to 7 bases. The CDR3 covers 15 residues. CDR1 is SGDLS and CDR2 is YYNGEE in the germline V gene.

The V gene is TRBV7-2, the J gene TRBJ1-1, with 8 positions matching TRBD1. CDR1 SGHTA and CDR2 FQGNSA come from the germline V gene. V lost 1 base to trimming and J lost 2 bases; unmatched junction nucleotides: 3. The CDR3 loop spans 15 amino acids. CDR3 loop: CASSLGTGINTEAFF. The CDR3 DNA sequence: TGTGCCAGCAGCTTAGGGACAGGGATAAACACTGAAGCTTTCTTT.

J is TRBJ2-7 and V is TRBV5-4; TRBD2 is a possible D gene (5 bases). The CDR3 runs to 13 residues. V was pared by 2 bases and J by 9 bases, with 15 bases between. CDR1 is SGHNT, CDR2 YYREEE, per germline (reference sequence). The CDR3 DNA sequence: TGTGCCAGCAGCTTCAGAGGGCTTTCTGGGCAGTACTTC. It specifies CASSFRGLSGQYF.

V and J are TRBV6-5 and TRBJ2-3; 9 bases fit TRBD1. The J segment lost 4 bases and the V segment lost 6 bases, leaving 8 bases of the junction unmatched. The CDR3 length is 15 residues. Per germline, CDR1 MNHEY and CDR2 SVGAGI. CDR3 sequence reads: CASRARDRDADTQYF. DNA of the CDR3: TGTGCCAGCAGGGCCCGGGACAGGGACGCAGATACGCAGTATTTT.

The chain recombines TRBV28 with TRBJ2-7, with TRBD2 as a possible D gene (6 bases). Germline CDR1 and CDR2: MDHEN and SYDVKM. Trimming shortened V by 3 bases and J by 6 bases, and 18 bases separated the two germline ends. The CDR3 length is 15 residues. CDR3: CASSFVRGLLGEQYF. CDR3 coding DNA: TGTGCCAGCAGTTTCGTAAGGGGACTTTTGGGCGAGCAGTACTTC. Supplemented by reference TRBV28 and TRBJ2-7, the full variable domain reads DVKVTQSSRYLVKRTGEKVFLECVQDMDHENMFWYRQDPGLGLRLIYFSYDVKMKEKGDIPEGYSVSREKKERFSLILESASTNQTSMYLCASSFVRGLLGEQYFGPGTRLTVT.

The chain combines TRBV28 with TRBJ1-5; no reliable D call. The CDR3 sequence is 15 residues long. V was trimmed by 10 bases and J by 2 bases, leaving 18 bases between them. CDR1 is MDHEN, CDR2 SYDVKM, per germline. The CDR3 bases are TGTGCCACCCTACGACTCCGCTATGGCAATCAGCCCCAGCATTTT. As protein: CATLRLRYGNQPQHF. Full variable domain (remainder filled in from reference TRBV28 and TRBJ1-5): DVKVTQSSRYLVKRTGEKVFLECVQDMDHENMFWYRQDPGLGLRLIYFSYDVKMKEKGDIPEGYSVSREKKERFSLILESASTNQTSMYLCATLRLRYGNQPQHFGDGTRLSIL.

The chain couples TRBV10-1 to TRBJ1-1; 7 bases map to TRBD1. Unmatched junction bases numbered 4, after V lost 3 bases and J lost 0 bases. Germline-derived CDR1 and CDR2 are WNHNN and SYGVQD (reference sequence). This CDR3 contains 15 residues. The CDR3 coding sequence is TGCGCCAGCAGTGAAGGAAGGGGGCTGAACACTGAAGCTTTCTTT. This encodes CASSEGRGLNTEAFF.

The chain carries TRBV4-2 and TRBJ2-1, with TRBD2 matching over 14 bases. The germline V gene encodes CDR1 LGHNA and CDR2 YNFKEQ. V was pared by 4 bases and J by 5 bases, with 1 base of the junction left unmatched. There are 15 residues in the CDR3. CDR3 coding DNA: TGTGCCAGCAGCCTGACTAGCGGGGGGGACAATGAGCAGTTCTTC. It is translated as CASSLTSGGDNEQFF.

The rearrangement links TRBV6-4 to TRBJ2-3; the match to TRBD2 covers 8 bases. The CDR3 is made up of 15 amino acids. V gave up 0 bases and J gave up 4 bases; unmatched junction bases: 3. From germline, CDR1 is MRHNA and CDR2 SNTAGT. CDR3 in amino acids: CASSDSVAGPDTQYF. The CDR3 nucleotides are TGTGCCAGCAGTGACTCTGTAGCGGGGCCAGATACGCAGTATTTT.

This chain links TRBV28 with TRBJ2-2, with D possibly being TRBD2 (6 bases). From germline, CDR1 is MDHEN and CDR2 SYDVKM. CDR3 length: 12 residues. The V and J ends lost 7 bases and 7 bases respectively, with 10 bases between them. In DNA form, the CDR3 reads TGTGCCAGCATGGGGGAGGACGGGGAGCTGTTTTTT. Amino acids: CASMGEDGELFF.

V gene TRBV19 combines with J gene TRBJ1-1, with a weak D call TRBD1 (6 bases). The CDR3 is 13 amino acids. Germline V gene lookup returns CDR1 LNHDA and CDR2 SQIVND (reference sequence). V gave up 9 bases and J gave up 4 bases, with 15 bases separating them. The CDR3 DNA follows: TGTGCCAGCCGTGACAGGACTCCCACTGAAGCTTTCTTT. Amino acids: CASRDRTPTEAFF.

This sequence joins TRBV5-1 and TRBJ2-7; D not resolved. Trimming removed 0 bases at V and 5 bases at J, with 6 bases between. CDR1 and CDR2 (germline): SGHRS, YFSETQ. The CDR3 sequence is 12 residues long. The chain's CDR3 is CASSLEYNEQYF. In DNA form, the CDR3 reads TGCGCCAGCAGCTTGGAGTACAACGAGCAGTACTTC.

The chain has TRBV6-1 and TRBJ1-2; 7 positions agree with TRBD1. The length of the CDR3 is 15 residues. Germline V gene data show CDR1 as MNHNS and CDR2 as SASEGT. The V segment lost 1 base and the J segment 4 bases; nucleotides outside the gene matches: 6. In DNA, the CDR3 is TGTGCCAGCAGTGAAGGGGGACAGACAACCTATGGCTACACCTTC. Its protein is CASSEGGQTTYGYTF.

The chain employs TRBV11-1 and TRBJ2-3, with 7 bases identical to TRBD2. J gave up 1 base and V 5 bases, and 3 bases lay outside the gene matches. Germline V gene data show CDR1 as SGHAT and CDR2 as FQDESV (reference sequence). CDR3 size: 14 residues. The CDR3 reads CASSRSGGTDTQYF. The CDR3 DNA follows: TGTGCCAGCAGCCGGAGCGGGGGCACAGATACGCAGTATTTT.

V is TRBV11-2 and J is TRBJ2-3, with 11 bases aligning to TRBD2. There are 16 residues in the CDR3. V was pared by 6 bases and J by 5 bases, with 10 bases of the junction left unmatched. CDR1 is SGHAT, CDR2 FQNNGV, per germline. The CDR3 bases are TGTGCCAGCAGACGACTAGCGGGGCCATCTCGAGATACGCAGTATTTT. This sequence encodes CASRRLAGPSRDTQYF.

This chain's CDR3 is CAISEPGQGRSDSPLHF. CDR3 bases: TGTGCCATCAGTGAGCCGGGACAGGGGAGATCAGATTCACCCCTCCACTTT. The V and J genes are TRBV10-3 and TRBJ1-6; 10 nucleotides line up with TRBD1. The length of the CDR3 is 17 residues. Germline V lookup: CDR1 ENHRY, CDR2 SYGVKD. Trimming took 2 bases from V and 8 from J; bases not matched to a gene: 9.

The rearrangement uses TRBV2 and TRBJ1-1; D gene uncertain. Trimming shortened V by 3 bases and J by 0 bases, and 11 bases separated the two germline ends. The CDR3 is 15 residues long. Germline V CDR1 and CDR2: SNHLY, FYNNEI. The CDR3 loop reads CASSETSRMNTEAFF. The CDR3, as DNA: TGTGCCAGCAGTGAGACAAGCCGGATGAACACTGAAGCTTTCTTT.

V usage is TRBV11-2 and J usage is TRBJ2-5, with 7 bases fitting TRBD1. This CDR3 contains 15 residues. Germline-derived CDR1 and CDR2 are SGHAT and FQNNGV. The ends lost 4 bases at V and 3 bases at J; junction bases unmatched: 8. CDR3 sequence: CASSSGGFGKETQYF. The CDR3, as DNA: TGTGCCAGCAGCTCAGGGGGTTTCGGAAAAGAGACCCAGTACTTC.

The rearrangement links TRBV5-1 to TRBJ1-2; the match to TRBD1 covers 10 bases. This CDR3 has 15 amino acids. Germline trimming cut 4 bases from V and 9 bases from J; bases unmatched to any gene: 12. Looked up from germline, CDR1 is SGHRS and CDR2 is YFSETQ. CDR3 in amino acids: CASSLAGTGDNSYTF. The CDR3 DNA is TGCGCCAGCAGCCTGGCCGGGACAGGGGATAATAGCTACACCTTC.

V usage is TRBV4-2 and J usage is TRBJ2-7; 14 bases map to TRBD2. The junction had 5 bases not matched to a gene; V was cut back by 3 bases and J by 4 bases. Germline CDR1 reads LGHNA; CDR2 reads YNFKEQ. This CDR3 spans 16 amino acids. The CDR3: CASSHGLAGGPYEQYF. In DNA form, the CDR3 reads TGTGCCAGCAGCCACGGACTAGCGGGGGGACCATACGAGCAGTACTTC.

The J gene is TRBJ1-2, the V gene TRBV30, with D hard to call. Germline loops: CDR1 GTSNPN, CDR2 SVGIG (reference sequence). This CDR3 region has 14 residues. V was pared by 2 bases and J by 6 bases, with 16 bases between. This chain's CDR3 is CAWSSGGGSDGYTF. Here the CDR3 DNA reads TGTGCCTGGAGTTCGGGTGGAGGAAGTGATGGCTACACCTTC.

The chain carries TRBV5-1 and TRBJ2-7; TRBD1 aligns across 8 bases. Germline CDR1 reads SGHRS; CDR2 reads YFSETQ. The CDR3 is 15 amino acids. Trimming at V came to 0 bases and at J to 3 bases, leaving 5 bases not matched to a gene. The CDR3 region has the DNA TGCGCCAGCAGCTTGGGGACAGGGAGAATCTACGAGCAGTACTTC. Residues: CASSLGTGRIYEQYF.

Points on this clone: The same CDR3 is also encoded by other DNA sequences in this sample. For the CDR3, the DNA is TGTGCCAGTAGTCTGACAGGGGGAAATCAGCCCCAGCATTTT. Protein sequence: CASSLTGGNQPQHF. The chain is built from TRBV19 and TRBJ1-5, with 9 bases lining up with TRBD1. In germline, CDR1 is LNHDA, CDR2 SQIVND (reference sequence). This CDR3 spans 14 amino acids. Unmatched junction bases numbered 3, after V lost 5 bases and J lost 4 bases.

Written as DNA, the CDR3 is TGCGCCAGCATTCACTTCCCCTCGTTCGAGCAGTTCTTC. It is translated as CASIHFPSFEQFF. The chain employs TRBV10-1 and TRBJ2-1; no reliable D call. Per germline, CDR1 WNHNN and CDR2 SYGVQD (reference sequence). This CDR3 has 13 residues. The ends were cut back, 7 bases at V and 10 bases at J, with 17 bases in the middle.

V is TRBV15 and J is TRBJ2-3, with D possibly being TRBD1 (6 bases). V gave up 1 base and J gave up 2 bases, with 10 bases separating them. There are 15 residues in the CDR3. Per the germline V gene, CDR1 is LNHNV and CDR2 is YYDKDF (reference sequence). In DNA, the CDR3 is TGTGCCACCAGCAGAGGGACAGCGGACACAGATACGCAGTATTTT. Protein product: CATSRGTADTDTQYF.